This is a list of T cell receptor beta chains from one sample in a study of cytomegalovirus exposure and HLA in healthy donors. Method: immunoSEQ multiplex PCR; TCRdb's copy keeps in-frame clones and lacks some. This table holds about 150,000 clones, around 79% found once. Sequenced input: PBMCs. The origin of the receptors is a human donor in good health. CDR3s include the opening cysteine and the closing phenylalanine or tryptophan. A D gene is named only where the DNA matches it firmly.

TRBV13 | TRBD1 | CASSSRQTGVGETQYF
TRBV7-9 | . | CASRIGTDSYNSPLHF
TRBV6-5 | TRBD1 | CASSDRVLAFF
TRBV2 | TRBD1 | CASSDEAGQSAATNEKLFF
TRBV30 | . | CAWRPWSSYNSPLHF
TRBV4-1 | TRBD1 | CASSQIRQGDYGYTF
TRBV27 | TRBD2 | CASSLWGTPGLAQYSTDTQYF
TRBV19 | TRBD1 | CASLGAGGQPQHF
TRBV28 | . | CASSLVALSYEQYF
TRBV6-5 | TRBD2 | CASRQLAVLQTQYF
TRBV2 | . | CASSDRGRHEQYF
TRBV7-8 | TRBD2 | CASSLSDSGGERETQYF
TRBV4-3 | . | CASSSHRNTGELFF
TRBV19 | . | CASSAGTRRNQPQHF
TRBV7-9 | TRBD1 | CASSSVQGDRSGELFF
TRBV28 | . | CASSLLSYEQYF
TRBV18 | TRBD2 | CASSPRTSELETQYF
TRBV15 | . | CATSVRLAKNIQYF
TRBV11-2 | . | CASSATQGKDGNTIYF
TRBV27 | TRBD1 | CASSFGTGPRGELFF
TRBV19 | . | CASSIWGRGSNQPQHF
TRBV5-1 | TRBD1 | CASSLGSDRVGEAFF
TRBV30 | TRBD1 | CVWSKTGGEQYF
TRBV5-1 | . | CASSFSNRLNTEAFF
TRBV7-9 | . | CASSPVGLSSYNEQFF
TRBV6-1 | TRBD2 | CASSVGLAGGPSTGELFF
TRBV7-2 | . | CASSSSTGDGHYGYPF
TRBV9 | . | CASSVGLNNEQFF
TRBV10-3 | . | CAISDLSGLDYYEQYF
TRBV6-5 | . | CASGAGQHEQFF
TRBV6-5 | TRBD2 | CASMGSGGVADTQYF
TRBV6-5 | . | CASSPMYGYTEAFF
TRBV6-5 | TRBD1 | CATRTGYTGELFF
TRBV29-1 | . | CSVEWTATLQTQYF
TRBV11-2 | . | CASSSIRAGSYEQYF
TRBV13 | . | CASSLNRAWGTDTQYF
TRBV19 | . | CASSIGVAAYDQYF
TRBV10-3 | TRBD2 | CAISELAVAKNIQYF
TRBV6-5 | TRBD2 | CASRGTRHYNEQFF
TRBV2 | . | CASIREVTEKLFF
TRBV12-2 | . | CASRSGDTLFGGYTF
TRBV13 | . | CASSFGGRGLNTEAFF
TRBV9 | . | CASSVDMGLIETQYF
TRBV2 | TRBD1 | CASSGEEGATPNQPQHF
TRBV18 | TRBD1 | CASSPLATGAAFF
TRBV7-9 | . | CASSLGQGTYEQYF
TRBV19 | TRBD2 | CASIERSGSNNEQFF
TRBV19 | TRBD1 | CASSPPRGSNQPQHF
TRBV6-1 | . | CAGGSVYEQYF
TRBV5-6 | . | CASSNHREALYGYTF
TRBV10-3 | . | CAISDLVGGYEQYF